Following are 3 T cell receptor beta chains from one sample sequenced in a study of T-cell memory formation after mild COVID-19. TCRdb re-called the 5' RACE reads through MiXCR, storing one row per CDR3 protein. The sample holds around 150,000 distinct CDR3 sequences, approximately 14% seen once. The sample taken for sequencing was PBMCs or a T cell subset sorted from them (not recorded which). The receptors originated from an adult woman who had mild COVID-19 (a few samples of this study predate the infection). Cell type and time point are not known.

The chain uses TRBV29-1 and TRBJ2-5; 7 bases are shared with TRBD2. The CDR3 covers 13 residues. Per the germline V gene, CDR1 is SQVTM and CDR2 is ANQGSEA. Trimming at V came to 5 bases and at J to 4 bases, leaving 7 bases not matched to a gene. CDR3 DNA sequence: TGCAGCGTTTACGGGGGGAGTGGAGAGACCCAGTACTTC. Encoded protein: CSVYGGSGETQYF.

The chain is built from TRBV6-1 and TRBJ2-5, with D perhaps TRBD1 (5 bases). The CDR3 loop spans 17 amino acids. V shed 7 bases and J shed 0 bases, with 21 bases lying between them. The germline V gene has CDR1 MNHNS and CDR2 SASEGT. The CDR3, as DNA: TGTGCCAGCACGAACGGACACAGCACTCCTCACCAAGAGACCCAGTACTTC. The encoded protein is CASTNGHSTPHQETQYF.

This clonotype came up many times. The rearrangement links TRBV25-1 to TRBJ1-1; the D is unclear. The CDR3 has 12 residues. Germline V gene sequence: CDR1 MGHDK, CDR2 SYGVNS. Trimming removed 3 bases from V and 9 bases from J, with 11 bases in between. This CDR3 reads CASSDAELKAFF. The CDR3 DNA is TGTGCCAGCAGTGATGCGGAACTTAAAGCTTTCTTT.